This T cell receptor beta chain comes out of a study of blood T cell repertoires in COVID-19. Study as a whole: Samples taken during acute and convalescent COVID-19 were collected in the United States, Italy and Spain.

Some clones are missing from TCRdb's copy, which holds only in-frame ones; the method was immunoSEQ multiplex PCR. The sample includes 65,000 to 80,000 clones, approximately 89% of them seen just once. Per germline, CDR1 SGHRS and CDR2 YFSETQ. There are 15 residues in the CDR3. V lost 0 bases to trimming and J lost 2 bases, with 12 bases between them. What was sequenced was peripheral blood. The clonotype originates from a human donor in a cohort sampled during active COVID-19. The V gene is TRBV5-1, the J gene TRBJ2-7; no reliable D call. CDR3 sequence (DNA): TGCGCCAGCAGCTTGGACAGTTTTGAAGCCTACGAGCAGTACTTC. Translating it yields CASSLDSFEAYEQYF.